Listed here are 25 T cell receptor beta chains from one sample, sequenced in a study of early T cells in non-severe SARS-CoV-2 infection. Using its own MiXCR run on the 5' RACE reads, TCRdb lists one record per CDR3 protein. This sample has about 20,000 distinct CDR3 sequences, with about 4.3% found just once. Sequencing was carried out using whole blood. The source of these receptors is an adult who was a healthcare worker with PCR-confirmed SARS-CoV-2 infection or an uninfected control (not recorded which).

There are many counts of this clonotype. The chain employs TRBV25-1 and TRBJ2-1; D perhaps matches TRBD1 (5 bases). This CDR3 has 15 residues. V shed 5 bases and J shed 4 bases, with 15 bases lying between them. Germline V gene data show CDR1 as MGHDK and CDR2 as SYGVNS. Here the CDR3 reads CASSNRLKGYNEQFF. In nucleotides, the CDR3 is TGTGCCAGCAGTAACCGACTTAAGGGGTACAATGAGCAGTTCTTC.

This clonotype has ten or more counts. The chain couples TRBV6-6 to TRBJ1-5; a weak D match, TRBD1 (5 bases). The CDR3 covers 14 residues. V shed 6 bases and J shed 4 bases, with 13 bases lying between them. Germline loops: CDR1 MNHNY, CDR2 SVGAGI (reference sequence). The chain's CDR3 is CASSPGTVNQPQHF. DNA of the CDR3: TGTGCCAGCAGCCCTGGGACGGTGAATCAGCCCCAGCATTTT.

By frequency in the sample, this clonotype is medium-sized. CDR3 nucleotides: TGCGCCAGCAGCTTGGCCGGAACAAGTAATCAGCCCCAGCATTTT. This gives the protein CASSLAGTSNQPQHF. This sequence joins TRBV5-1 and TRBJ1-5; D uncertain. The V and J ends lost 0 bases and 4 bases respectively, with 11 bases between them. The CDR3 extends over 15 amino acids. CDR1 and CDR2 from the germline V gene are SGHRS and YFSETQ. The full variable domain, with the rest looked up from reference TRBV5-1 and TRBJ1-5, is KAGVTQTPRYLIKTRGQQVTLSCSPISGHRSVSWYQQTPGQGLQFLFEYFSETQRNKGNFPGRFSGRQFSNSRSEMNVSTLELGDSALYLCASSLAGTSNQPQHFGDGTRLSIL.

This clonotype was seen a few times. The V call is TRBV18, the J call TRBJ2-3; no definite D call. The CDR3 covers 14 residues. The V end lost 1 base, the J end lost 2 bases, and 7 bases lay between the germline ends. Germline V gives CDR1 KGHSH, CDR2 LQKENI. CDR3 sequence: CASSPLRSTDTQYF. CDR3 DNA sequence: TGTGCCAGCTCACCACTCAGATCCACAGATACGCAGTATTTT.

This clonotype occurred many times. This chain uses TRBV3-1 with TRBJ1-1; 9 bases agree with TRBD1. Germline V gives CDR1 LGHDT, CDR2 YNNKEL (reference sequence). Trimming at V came to 4 bases and at J to 8 bases, leaving 11 bases not matched to a gene. The CDR3 contains 15 residues. The CDR3 bases are TGTGCCAGCAGCCGAAGCTCGGGACAGGGTGTCGAAGCTTTCTTT. Its protein is CASSRSSGQGVEAFF.

This clonotype rates as medium-sized (0.01 to 0.1%). The chain links TRBV5-1 to TRBJ1-6; TRBD1 matches at 10 bases. This CDR3 spans 15 amino acids. Trimming removed 3 bases from V and 8 bases from J; junction bases left unmatched: 5. Germline V gene data show CDR1 as SGHRS and CDR2 as YFSETQ. The CDR3 DNA follows: TGCGCCAGCAGCTCGGGACAGGGGTTTGATTCACCCCTCCACTTT. Encoded protein: CASSSGQGFDSPLHF.

This clonotype was observed many times. CDR3 residues: CASTGIAGTGEQYF. The CDR3, as DNA: TGTGCCAGCACTGGTATAGCGGGCACAGGGGAGCAGTACTTC. The chain carries TRBV27 and TRBJ2-7; TRBD2 is a possible D gene (7 bases). Between the trimmed V and J ends, which lost 7 bases and 7 bases, there was a span of 20 bases. Germline CDR1 reads MNHEY; CDR2 reads SMNVEV (reference sequence). The CDR3 loop spans 14 amino acids.

This clonotype was observed at least ten times. The chain joins TRBV29-1 to TRBJ2-1; D remains unclear. The length of the CDR3 is 12 residues. V lost 4 bases, J lost 2 bases, and 6 bases lay in between. The V gene's germline CDR1 is SQVTM and CDR2 ANQGSEA. The CDR3, as DNA: TGCAGCGTTGCCCGTCCCTACAATGAGCAGTTCTTC. Its protein product is CSVARPYNEQFF.

In its sample, this clonotype ranks as medium-sized (0.01 to 0.1%). The chain employs TRBV5-1 and TRBJ1-4; TRBD1 agrees at 7 bases. Unmatched junction bases numbered 10, after V lost 5 bases and J lost 0 bases. From germline, CDR1 is SGHRS and CDR2 YFSETQ. The CDR3 has 17 amino acids. Written as DNA, the CDR3 is TGCGCCAGCAGGCAAAGCAGGGGGGACCCAACTAATGAAAAACTGTTTTTT. Translating gives CASRQSRGDPTNEKLFF.

This clonotype was found many times. The chain is built from TRBV7-6 and TRBJ2-7; D tentatively fits TRBD1 or TRBD2 (7 bases each). The CDR3 spans 13 residues. Between the trimmed V and J ends, which lost 5 bases and 2 bases, there was a span of 10 bases. Germline values: CDR1 SGHVS, CDR2 FNYEAQ. As DNA, the CDR3 is TGTGCCAGCAGCCCAGGGGGGGCCTACGAGCAGTACTTC. Amino acids: CASSPGGAYEQYF.

This clonotype was detected a few times. The genes are TRBV30 and TRBJ2-1; D ambiguous. CDR3 length: 11 amino acids. CDR1 and CDR2 (germline): GTSNPN, SVGIG (reference sequence). With 1 base removed from V and 12 bases from J, the gap between germline ends came to 10 bases. CDR3 protein: CAWSGDGMQFF. In DNA, the CDR3 is TGTGCCTGGAGTGGCGACGGTATGCAGTTCTTC.

The table lists this clonotype with many counts. J is TRBJ2-4 and V is TRBV28; D unresolved. Germline V lookup: CDR1 MDHEN, CDR2 SYDVKM. The V and J ends lost 4 bases and 3 bases respectively, with 13 bases between them. This CDR3 is 15 amino acids long. This chain's CDR3 is CASSSRAVGKNIQYF. Written as DNA, the CDR3 is TGTGCCAGCAGTTCCCGGGCAGTGGGCAAAAACATTCAGTACTTC.

This clonotype occurred many times. The V call is TRBV11-3, the J call TRBJ2-5; 13 positions agree with TRBD2. There are 19 residues in the CDR3. Germline values: CDR1 SGHNT, CDR2 YENEEA. Unmatched junction bases numbered 10, after V lost 0 bases and J lost 3 bases. DNA of the CDR3: TGTGCCAGCAGCTTAGATCCGGAACTAGCGGGAGGGCGCGAAGAGACCCAGTACTTC. It encodes CASSLDPELAGGREETQYF.

Ten or more counts support this clonotype. CDR3 bases: TGTGCCAGCAGTTATTCGTTGGAGAACACTGAAGCTTTCTTT. Amino acid sequence: CASSYSLENTEAFF. This chain joins TRBV6-6 and TRBJ1-1; D unclear. The V gene lost 3 bases and the J gene lost 1 base, with 9 bases spanning the gap. Looked up from germline, CDR1 is MNHNY and CDR2 is SVGAGI (reference sequence). This CDR3 has 14 residues.

This clonotype was found many times. The chain couples TRBV19 to TRBJ2-3, with D uncertain. V lost 1 base and J lost 5, with 13 bases in between. This CDR3 contains 15 residues. In germline, CDR1 is LNHDA, CDR2 SQIVND (reference sequence). The CDR3 loop is CASSIGSGKGDTQYF. The CDR3 DNA reads as TGTGCCAGTAGTATAGGATCTGGGAAGGGAGATACGCAGTATTTT.

Concerning this clonotype itself: This sequence may be a read error, since a much larger clone differs from it by one base. This sequence joins TRBV6-2 or TRBV6-3 and TRBJ2-4, with unresolved D. The V and J ends lost 6 bases and 0 bases respectively, with 9 bases between them. The CDR3 is 14 amino acids. Germline V lookup: CDR1 MNHEY, CDR2 SVGEGT. CDR3 bases: TGTGCCAGCAGGGTCGGGCTAGCCAAAAACATTCAGTACTTC. Its protein product is CASRVGLAKNIQYF.

This clonotype has a handful of counts. The chain carries TRBV3-1 and TRBJ2-3, with 9 nucleotides matching TRBD1. This CDR3 region has 16 residues. Trimming took 1 base from V and 3 from J; bases not matched to a gene: 5. The V gene's germline CDR1 is LGHDT and CDR2 YNNKEL (reference sequence). CDR3 in DNA: TGTGCCAGCAGCCAAGGACAGGGGGGGAGGACAGATACGCAGTATTTT. It is translated as CASSQGQGGRTDTQYF.

The chain has TRBV6-5 and TRBJ2-5, with 14 nucleotides matching TRBD2. The germline CDR1 and CDR2 sequences are MNHEY and SVGAGI. CDR3 length equals 13 residues. The trim removed 10 bases at V and 8 bases at J, leaving 6 bases unmatched. Here the CDR3 reads CATRGLAGGTQYF. DNA for the CDR3: TGTGCCACCCGAGGACTAGCGGGAGGAACCCAGTACTTC.

The rearrangement links TRBV27 to TRBJ2-2, with a weak D call TRBD1 (6 bases). CDR1 and CDR2 from the germline V gene are MNHEY and SMNVEV (reference sequence). V lost 6 bases and J lost 7, with 12 bases in between. This CDR3 is 13 amino acids long. CDR3: CASSRQVHGELFF. DNA for the CDR3: TGTGCCAGCAGCCGACAGGTCCACGGGGAGCTGTTTTTT.

The genes are TRBV7-2 and TRBJ1-1; D unresolved. The CDR3 has 14 amino acids. The germline gives CDR1 SGHTA, CDR2 FQGNSA. V dropped 5 bases and J dropped 2 bases, with 12 bases sitting between them. CDR3 nucleotides: TGTGCCAGCAGCACCTATACAGTAAACACTGAAGCTTTCTTT. Encoded protein: CASSTYTVNTEAFF.

This clonotype was seen a few times. This chain uses TRBV13 with TRBJ2-5, with D unresolved. Germline V gene sequence: CDR1 PRHDT, CDR2 FYEKMQ (reference sequence). The V end lost 5 bases, the J end lost 3 bases, and 7 bases lay between the germline ends. The length of the CDR3 is 12 residues. Here the CDR3 reads CASSNGEETQYF. CDR3 nucleotides: TGTGCCAGCAGCAACGGAGAAGAGACCCAGTACTTC.

The sample holds many counts of this clonotype. This chain connects TRBV11-2 to TRBJ2-3; TRBD2 might be the D (6 bases). V was cut by 5 bases and J by 5 bases, with 17 bases left in between. This CDR3 comprises 15 residues. Germline-derived CDR1 and CDR2 are SGHAT and FQNNGV. Here the CDR3 reads CASSLAVGGLDTQYF. DNA of the CDR3: TGTGCCAGCAGCCTCGCCGTGGGAGGCCTAGATACGCAGTATTTT.

This clonotype was seen many times. This rearrangement joins TRBV29-1 to TRBJ2-2, with D perhaps TRBD2 (6 bases). CDR1 is SQVTM and CDR2 is ANQGSEA in the germline V gene. The CDR3 loop spans 15 amino acids. Between the trimmed V and J ends, which lost 7 bases and 7 bases, there was a span of 22 bases. This CDR3 reads CSALRSPGVGGELFF. The CDR3 DNA reads as TGCAGCGCCCTGAGGAGCCCGGGGGTTGGCGGGGAGCTGTTTTTT.

This clonotype was observed a few times. The chain recombines TRBV5-6 with TRBJ1-6; 7 bases are a match to TRBD1. From germline, CDR1 is SGHDT and CDR2 YYEEEE. This CDR3 contains 14 residues. After removal of 5 bases from V and 6 bases from J, the junction contained 5 bases not matched to a gene. The CDR3 nucleotides read TGTGCCAGCAGGTACAGGGGCCTTAATTCACCCCTCCACTTT. Its protein product is CASRYRGLNSPLHF. The entire variable domain, with the rest obtained from reference TRBV5-6 and TRBJ1-6, is as follows: DAGVTQSPTHLIKTRGQQVTLRCSPKSGHDTVSWYQQALGQGPQFIFQYYEEEERQRGNFPDRFSGHQFPNYSSELNVNALLLGDSALYLCASRYRGLNSPLHFGNGTRLTVT.

This clonotype was seen a few times. The chain has TRBV28 and TRBJ2-7; no firm D call. V dropped 5 bases and J dropped 6 bases, with 23 bases sitting between them. The germline V gene encodes CDR1 MDHEN and CDR2 SYDVKM. The CDR3 is 16 residues long. CDR3 nucleotides: TGTGCCAGCAGTCTCCCCACGACACAATTAAGGCGCGAGCAGTACTTC. Translation gives CASSLPTTQLRREQYF.